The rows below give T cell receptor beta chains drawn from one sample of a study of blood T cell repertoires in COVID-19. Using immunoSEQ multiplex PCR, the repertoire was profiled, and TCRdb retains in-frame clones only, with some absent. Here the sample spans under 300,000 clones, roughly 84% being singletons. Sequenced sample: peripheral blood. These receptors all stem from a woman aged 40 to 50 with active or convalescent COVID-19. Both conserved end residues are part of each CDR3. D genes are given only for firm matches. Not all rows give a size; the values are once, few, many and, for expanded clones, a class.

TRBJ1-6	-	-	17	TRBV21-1	CASSKTGQRPYNSPLHF	TGTGCCAGCAGCAAAACGGGACAGCGACCCTATAATTCACCCCTCCACTTT
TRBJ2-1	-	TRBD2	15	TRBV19	CASSVSSGGGDEQFF	TGTGCCAGTAGTGTTTCTAGCGGGGGCGGGGATGAGCAGTTCTTC
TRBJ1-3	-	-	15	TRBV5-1	CASSLEGSSGNTIYF	TGCGCCAGCAGCTTGGAAGGGAGCTCTGGAAACACCATATATTTT
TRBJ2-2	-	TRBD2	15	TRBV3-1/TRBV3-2	CASSRGGRRAGELFF	TGTGCCAGCAGCCGGGGCGGGAGAAGGGCCGGGGAGCTGTTTTTT
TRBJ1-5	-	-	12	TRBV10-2	CASSELGGPQHF	TGCGCCAGCAGTGAGCTCGGTGGGCCCCAGCATTTT
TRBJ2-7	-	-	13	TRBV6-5	CGTRSGGGYEQYF	TGTGGCACCCGTTCGGGGGGCGGCTACGAGCAGTACTTC
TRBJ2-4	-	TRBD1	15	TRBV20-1	CSASTGGLAKNIQYF	TGCAGTGCTAGTACAGGGGGCCTAGCCAAAAACATTCAGTACTTC
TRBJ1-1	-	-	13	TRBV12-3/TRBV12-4	CASSFLRGTEAFF	TGTGCCAGCAGTTTTCTAAGGGGCACTGAAGCTTTCTTT
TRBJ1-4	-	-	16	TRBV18	CASSPSSGSANEKLFF	TGTGCCAGCTCACCATCATCAGGTTCAGCTAATGAAAAACTGTTTTTT
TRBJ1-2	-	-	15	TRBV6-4	CASSLRIGGEYGYTF	TGTGCCAGCAGCTTACGCATCGGAGGGGAATATGGCTACACCTTC
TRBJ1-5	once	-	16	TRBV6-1	CASSEAPGFSNQPQHF	TGTGCCAGCAGTGAAGCTCCCGGGTTTAGCAATCAGCCCCAGCATTTT
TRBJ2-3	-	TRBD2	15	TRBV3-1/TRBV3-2	CASSLGTSSTDTQYF	TGTGCCAGCAGCCTTGGGACTAGCTCCACAGATACGCAGTATTTT
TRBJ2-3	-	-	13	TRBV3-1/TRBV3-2	CASSSQAGNTQYF	TGTGCCAGCAGCTCCCAGGCGGGGAATACGCAGTATTTT
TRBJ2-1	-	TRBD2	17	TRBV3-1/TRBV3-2	CASSQDPGLAGFNEQFF	TGTGCCAGCAGCCAAGATCCCGGACTAGCGGGATTCAATGAGCAGTTCTTC
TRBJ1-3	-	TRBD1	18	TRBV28	CASSLYHLQGAIGNTIYF	TGTGCCAGCAGTTTATACCACTTACAGGGGGCTATTGGAAACACCATATATTTT
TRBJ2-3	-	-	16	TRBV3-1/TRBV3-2	CASSQRVSASTDTQYF	TGTGCCAGCAGCCAACGAGTAAGTGCGAGCACAGATACGCAGTATTTT
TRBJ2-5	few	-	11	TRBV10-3	CAIRGGETQYF	TGTGCCATCAGAGGGGGAGAGACCCAGTACTTC
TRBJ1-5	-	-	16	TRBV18	CASSRGLDSGNQPQHF	TGTGCCAGCTCACGTGGACTGGATTCGGGCAATCAGCCCCAGCATTTT
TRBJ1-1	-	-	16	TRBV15	CATSPQGGYGNTEAFF	TGTGCCACCAGCCCCCAGGGAGGGTATGGGAACACTGAAGCTTTCTTT
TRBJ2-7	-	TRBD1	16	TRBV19	CASSNRGQGGFYEQYF	TGTGCCAGTAGTAACCGAGGACAGGGGGGTTTCTACGAGCAGTACTTC
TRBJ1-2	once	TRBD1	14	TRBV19	CASSMGDSNYGYTF	TGTGCCAGTAGTATGGGGGACAGTAACTATGGCTACACCTTC
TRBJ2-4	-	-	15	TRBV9	CASSPTTVAKNIQYF	TGTGCCAGCAGCCCGACGACAGTAGCCAAAAACATTCAGTACTTC
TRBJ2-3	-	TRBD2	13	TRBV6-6	CASGEGPGYTQYF	TGTGCCAGCGGGGAGGGCCCCGGCTATACGCAGTATTTT
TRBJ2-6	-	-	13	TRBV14	CASSISGANVLTF	TGTGCCAGCAGTATCTCTGGGGCCAACGTCCTGACTTTC
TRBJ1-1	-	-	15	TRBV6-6	CASSYPSRDNTEAFF	TGTGCCAGCAGTTACCCCTCCAGGGATAACACTGAAGCTTTCTTT
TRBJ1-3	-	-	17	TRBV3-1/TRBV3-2	CASSQDNAGHSGNTIYF	TGTGCCAGCAGCCAAGATAACGCAGGTCACTCTGGAAACACCATATATTTT
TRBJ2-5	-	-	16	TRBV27	CASSPRGAGGQETQYF	TGTGCCAGCAGTCCCCGTGGAGCGGGCGGTCAAGAGACCCAGTACTTC
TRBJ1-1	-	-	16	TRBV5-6	CASSRWTDYMNTEAFF	TGTGCCAGCAGCCGGTGGACAGATTATATGAACACTGAAGCTTTCTTT
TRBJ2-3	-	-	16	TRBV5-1	CASSFRGLSPTDTQYF	TGCGCCAGCAGCTTCCGTGGACTTTCCCCCACAGATACGCAGTATTTT
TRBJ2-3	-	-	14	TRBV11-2	CASSLLVSTDTQYF	TGTGCCAGCAGCTTATTAGTCAGCACAGATACGCAGTATTTT
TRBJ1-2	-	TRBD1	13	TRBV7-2	CASSGTQGYGYTF	TGTGCCAGCAGCGGAACACAGGGGTATGGCTACACCTTC
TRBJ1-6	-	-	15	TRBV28	CASSFRGNVDSPLHF	TGTGCCAGCAGTTTCCGGGGGAATGTTGATTCACCCCTCCACTTT
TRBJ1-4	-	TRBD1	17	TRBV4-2	CASSQVATGQGREKLFF	TGTGCCAGCAGCCAGGTCGCGACGGGACAGGGGCGTGAAAAACTGTTTTTT
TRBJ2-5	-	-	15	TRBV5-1	CASSTSGVEKETQYF	TGCGCCAGCAGCACCTCCGGGGTAGAGAAAGAGACCCAGTACTTC
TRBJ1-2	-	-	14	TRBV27	CASSPRGVDHGYTF	TGTGCCAGCAGTCCCCGGGGGGTCGATCATGGCTACACCTTC
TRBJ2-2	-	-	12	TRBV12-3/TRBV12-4	CASSSPTGELFF	TGTGCCAGCAGCTCCCCCACCGGGGAGCTGTTTTTT
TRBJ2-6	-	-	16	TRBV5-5	CASSLPLSSGANVLTF	TGTGCCAGCAGCTTGCCCCTGAGCTCTGGGGCCAACGTCCTGACTTTC
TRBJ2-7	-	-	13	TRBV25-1	CASTGGGAYEQYF	TGTGCCAGCACCGGAGGCGGAGCCTACGAGCAGTACTTC
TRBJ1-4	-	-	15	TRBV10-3	CAISGDPGSGEKLFF	TGTGCCATCAGTGGTGACCCCGGATCGGGTGAAAAACTGTTTTTT
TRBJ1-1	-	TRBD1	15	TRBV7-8	CASSAHRGLNTEAFF	TGTGCCAGCAGCGCGCACAGGGGGTTAAACACTGAAGCTTTCTTT
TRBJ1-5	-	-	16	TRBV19	CASSPVLITPNQPQHF	TGTGCCAGTAGTCCCGTACTCATCACCCCGAATCAGCCCCAGCATTTT